These T cell receptor beta chains were read from a single sample in a study of T cell changes during pregnancy in multiple sclerosis. Method: immunoSEQ multiplex PCR; TCRdb's copy keeps in-frame clones and lacks some. Found here are roughly 57,000 clones, about 94% of them singletons; the top ten hold under 3%. The material sequenced was CD8+ T cells from peripheral blood mononuclear cells, taken after pregnancy. These receptor sequences come from a female donor with multiple sclerosis, enrolled in a pregnancy study. Each CDR3 is given with its conserved first and last residue. The order of the fields is D gene, J gene, V gene, clone size, CDR3 DNA, CDR3 protein. A D gene is named only where the DNA matches it firmly. Clone sizes are given selectively: once, few, many, or a class where the clone is expanded.

D: TRBD2; J: TRBJ2-7; V: TRBV2; size: NA; DNA: TGTGCCAGCAGTGAAGGCCTAGCGGGAGGCACCGCCTACGAGCAGTACTTC; CDR3: CASSEGLAGGTAYEQYF
D: TRBD2; J: TRBJ2-7; V: TRBV9; size: NA; DNA: TGTGCCAGCAGCGTAGGTAGCGGGAAGGTCGAGCAGTACTTC; CDR3: CASSVGSGKVEQYF
D: NA; J: TRBJ2-1; V: TRBV4-1; size: NA; DNA: TGCGCCAGCAGCCAAGTCGGGGTCTCCTTATCGGAGCAGTTCTTC; CDR3: CASSQVGVSLSEQFF
D: TRBD1; J: TRBJ2-5; V: TRBV7-9; size: NA; DNA: TGTGCCAGCAGCGAACGCGACAGGGGAGGCGAGACCCAGTACTTC; CDR3: CASSERDRGGETQYF
D: NA; J: TRBJ1-2; V: TRBV5-5; size: NA; DNA: TGTGCCAGCAGCTTGCAAGGGCGGGACCCCTATGGCTACACCTTC; CDR3: CASSLQGRDPYGYTF
D: NA; J: TRBJ2-7; V: TRBV6-1; size: NA; DNA: TGTGCCAGCAGTGGGGGGGACGGATCCTACGAGCAGTACTTC; CDR3: CASSGGDGSYEQYF
D: NA; J: TRBJ2-3; V: TRBV7-2; size: NA; DNA: TGTGCCAGCAGCTTCGGTCAACTTAGCACAGATACGCAGTATTTT; CDR3: CASSFGQLSTDTQYF
D: NA; J: TRBJ2-7; V: TRBV5-6; size: once; DNA: TGTGCCAGCAGCCTCGGGACTGGCTACGAGCAGTACTTC; CDR3: CASSLGTGYEQYF
D: TRBD1; J: TRBJ1-1; V: TRBV5-1; size: NA; DNA: TGCGCCAGCAGCGCGGGACAGGGTCTAGTGAACACTGAAGCTTTCTTT; CDR3: CASSAGQGLVNTEAFF
D: NA; J: TRBJ2-7; V: TRBV2; size: NA; DNA: TGTGCCAGCAGTGAAAATCCGTACGAGCAGTACTTC; CDR3: CASSENPYEQYF
D: NA; J: TRBJ1-5; V: TRBV12-5; size: once; DNA: TGTGCTAGTGGTTCCACAGGGATCTATCAGCCCCAGCATTTT; CDR3: CASGSTGIYQPQHF
D: NA; J: TRBJ2-3; V: TRBV7-6; size: NA; DNA: TGTGCCAGCAGCTTAGATTCCCGGTCCACAGATACGCAGTATTTT; CDR3: CASSLDSRSTDTQYF
D: TRBD2; J: TRBJ2-3; V: TRBV7-8; size: NA; DNA: TGTGCCAGCAGCTTAGGGGACTACTTCACAGATACGCAGTATTTT; CDR3: CASSLGDYFTDTQYF
D: TRBD2; J: TRBJ2-7; V: TRBV27; size: NA; DNA: TGTGCCAGCAGTTTAGGGACTAGCGGCTACGAGCAGTACTTC; CDR3: CASSLGTSGYEQYF
D: TRBD1; J: TRBJ2-5; V: TRBV13; size: NA; DNA: TGTGCCAGCAGCTCCATGGCGGACAGGGGAGGGACCCAGTACTTC; CDR3: CASSSMADRGGTQYF